A single sample gave rise to the 10 T cell receptor beta chains below, sequenced in a study of OX40 agonist ivuxolimab in advanced cancers. The protocol was immunoSEQ multiplex PCR, while the TCRdb copy is restricted to in-frame clones and leaves out a portion. The table records some 61,000 clones, roughly 73% of them present only once. Specimen: CD4+ or CD8+ T cells sorted from blood, collected in a trial of the OX40 agonist ivuxolimab. All receptors derive from an adult with an advanced solid tumor such as melanoma, head and neck, liver or kidney cancer.

The genes are TRBV10-3 and TRBJ2-7; TRBD2 matches at 9 bases. The CDR3 totals 16 residues. The germline V gene has CDR1 ENHRY and CDR2 SYGVKD. The ends lost 0 bases at V and 7 bases at J; junction bases unmatched: 10. DNA of the CDR3: TGTGCCATCAGTGAGTCGTTCCTAGCGGGACCCTGGGAGCAGTACTTC. Translation gives CAISESFLAGPWEQYF.

The chain recombines TRBV18 with TRBJ2-2; 10 bases are a match to TRBD2. CDR1 and CDR2 from the germline V gene are KGHSH and LQKENI. The CDR3 totals 16 residues. J lost 4 bases, V lost 2 bases, and 4 bases had no gene match. The CDR3 here is CASSPGTSAGTGELFF. The DNA for the CDR3 is TGTGCCAGCTCACCAGGGACTAGCGCAGGCACCGGGGAGCTGTTTTTT.

This chain connects TRBV19 to TRBJ1-5; a possible D gene is TRBD1 (5 bases). Germline V CDR1 and CDR2: LNHDA, SQIVND (reference sequence). The CDR3 has 16 amino acids. V lost 1 base and J 0 bases, leaving 10 bases between the germline ends. The CDR3 sequence is CASSIGGSYSNQPQHF. CDR3 in DNA: TGTGCCAGTAGTATAGGGGGCAGCTATAGCAATCAGCCCCAGCATTTT.

This clone was seen only once. The rearrangement links TRBV5-1 to TRBJ2-7; D possibly corresponds to TRBD1 (6 bases). The CDR3 extends over 13 amino acids. V lost 4 bases and J lost 5, with 13 bases in between. The germline V gene encodes CDR1 SGHRS and CDR2 YFSETQ. CDR3 in amino acids: CASSPTGNHEQYF. The DNA for the CDR3 is TGCGCCAGCAGCCCCACAGGGAACCACGAGCAGTACTTC. The full variable domain, with the rest looked up from reference TRBV5-1 and TRBJ2-7, is KAGVTQTPRYLIKTRGQQVTLSCSPISGHRSVSWYQQTPGQGLQFLFEYFSETQRNKGNFPGRFSGRQFSNSRSEMNVSTLELGDSALYLCASSPTGNHEQYFGPGTRLTVT.

V gene TRBV5-6 combines with J gene TRBJ2-5; D is tentatively TRBD1 or TRBD2 (6 bases each). V gave up 2 bases and J gave up 4 bases, with 12 bases separating them. Germline V gene sequence: CDR1 SGHDT, CDR2 YYEEEE. The length of the CDR3 is 14 residues. CDR3 nucleotides: TGTGCCAGCAGCTTTGGGGGGCCCGGAGAGACCCAGTACTTC. This gives the protein CASSFGGPGETQYF.

V is TRBV29-1 and J is TRBJ1-1; D is undetermined. Trimming removed 3 bases from V and 6 bases from J, with 11 bases in between. CDR1 is SQVTM and CDR2 is ANQGSEA in the germline V gene. The CDR3 has 12 amino acids. CDR3 residues: CSVDGPAAEAFF. In DNA form, the CDR3 reads TGCAGCGTTGATGGCCCAGCGGCTGAAGCTTTCTTT.

The J gene is TRBJ2-7, the V gene TRBV5-4; D is unresolved. Trimming took 4 bases from V and 3 from J, leaving 17 bases between them. The CDR3 has 15 amino acids. Germline V gene data show CDR1 as SGHNT and CDR2 as YYREEE (reference sequence). CDR3 loop: CASSPWSGFVYEQYF. The DNA for the CDR3 is TGTGCCAGCAGCCCCTGGTCAGGTTTCGTCTACGAGCAGTACTTC.

This clone was recorded only once. The rearrangement links TRBV11-3 to TRBJ2-3; a possible D gene is TRBD1 (6 bases). With 4 bases removed from V and 2 bases from J, the gap between germline ends came to 13 bases. Germline values: CDR1 SGHNT, CDR2 YENEEA. The CDR3 consists of 15 residues. CDR3 nucleotide sequence: TGTGCCAGCAGCTCAGGGGTTGGACCCACAGATACGCAGTATTTT. It encodes CASSSGVGPTDTQYF.

The chain employs TRBV27 and TRBJ1-4; tentative D call: TRBD1 (6 bases). The V gene lost 6 bases and the J gene lost 3 bases, with 11 bases spanning the gap. The germline gives CDR1 MNHEY, CDR2 SMNVEV (reference sequence). The CDR3 has 14 residues. CDR3 amino acids: CASRLEGANEKLFF. DNA for the CDR3: TGTGCCAGCAGGCTGGAGGGGGCTAATGAAAAACTGTTTTTT.

J is TRBJ2-7 and V is TRBV11-1; 7 positions agree with TRBD1. Looked up from germline, CDR1 is SGHAT and CDR2 is FQDESV (reference sequence). This CDR3 is built from 15 residues. J was trimmed by 2 bases and V by 7 bases; bases with no gene match: 11. The CDR3 is CASTKAGGSTYEQYF. As DNA, the CDR3 is TGTGCCAGCACCAAAGCAGGGGGTTCGACCTACGAGCAGTACTTC. Full variable domain (missing parts from reference TRBV11-1 and TRBJ2-7): EAEVAQSPRYKITEKSQAVAFWCDPISGHATLYWYRQILGQGPELLVQFQDESVVDDSQLPKDRFSAERLKGVDSTLKIQPAELGDSAMYLCASTKAGGSTYEQYFGPGTRLTVT.